The entry below gives a single T cell receptor (beta chain) sequence along with its context. Antigen specificity is unknown. These donors were members of the roughly 120-subject validation cohort, a group separate from the roughly 670-subject first cohort. Losses at the gene ends were 4 bases for V and 4 bases for J; bases not matched to a gene: 12. This CDR3 spans 15 amino acids. Germline V gene lookup returns CDR1 GTSNPN and CDR2 SVGIG (reference sequence). Assay used: immunoSEQ multiplex PCR; TCRdb lists only in-frame clones, some missing. Found here are 65,000 to 100,000 clones, 80% to 95% of them singletons; the top ten hold around 3.5%. This specimen belongs to a study of cytomegalovirus exposure and HLA in healthy donors. General observations from the study: According to a later analysis, TCR clusters from the first cohort tended to co-occur in the roughly 110 validation repertoires.

The sample consisted of PBMCs. The source is a woman aged 30 to 39 in good health and CMV-seronegative. V usage is TRBV30 and J usage is TRBJ1-2; the match to TRBD1 covers 7 bases. The CDR3 sequence is CAWILSRGNPYGYTF. The DNA of the CDR3 is TGTGCCTGGATACTTTCCAGGGGGAACCCCTATGGCTACACCTTC.